This TCR beta chain was found in a study of CD4+ T cells in melanoma. Comments on this clone: Its target is unknown.

The CDR3 totals 17 residues. Trimming stripped 3 bases from V and 7 bases from J, with 26 bases between. Germline loops: CDR1 SGDLS, CDR2 YYNGEE. Study results and limitations: CD8+ T cell, macrophage and B cell function reportedly correlated with neoantigen-specific CD4+ T cells. Diverse differentiation states were reported for melanoma neoantigen-specific CD4+ T cells.

The table came from immunoSEQ multiplex PCR; TCRdb's copy has only in-frame clones and leaves some out. The sample has roughly 120,000 clones, roughly 90% seen once. The clonotype was recovered from a human donor with melanoma. Sequencing input: peripheral blood. The gene calls are TRBV9 and TRBJ2-7; weak D call: TRBD1 (6 bases). Written as DNA, the CDR3 is TGTGCCAGCAGCGCCAGCCCCGAGGCAGGATTGAGGGGGGAGCAGTACTTC. Its translation is CASSASPEAGLRGEQYF.